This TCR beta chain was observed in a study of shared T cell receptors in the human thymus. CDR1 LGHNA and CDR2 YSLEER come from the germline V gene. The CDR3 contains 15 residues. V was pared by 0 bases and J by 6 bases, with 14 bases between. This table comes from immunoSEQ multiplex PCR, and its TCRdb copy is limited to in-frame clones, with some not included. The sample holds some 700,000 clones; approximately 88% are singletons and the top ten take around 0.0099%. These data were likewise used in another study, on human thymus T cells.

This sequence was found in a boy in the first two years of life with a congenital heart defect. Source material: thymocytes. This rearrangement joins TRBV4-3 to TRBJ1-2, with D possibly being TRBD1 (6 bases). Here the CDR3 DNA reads TGCGCCAGCAGCCAAGAGGCGAGCAGGGGTAATGGCTACACCTTC. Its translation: CASSQEASRGNGYTF.